This record covers a single T cell receptor beta chain. The target antigen is unknown. The sample comes from a study of T cells expressing NK-cell markers. The wider study: Seven sequenced donors out of eight were HCMV-seropositive, one seronegative.

This CDR3 region has 17 residues. The germline gives CDR1 ENHRY, CDR2 SYGVKD. TCRdb re-called the 5' RACE reads and shows each CDR3 protein once, DNA omitted. This table holds 550,000 to 600,000 distinct CDR3 sequences. Overall study results and limits: CD8+ T cells in more than five donors included dominant NKG2C+ clonotypes at roughly 1.0-8%.

This clonotype was sampled from a man aged 18 to 29 in good health. The chain combines TRBV10-3 with TRBJ2-6; TCRdb's D call of TRBD1 is untestable without DNA. Sequenced: blood T cells: a sorted CD56 or NKG2C T cell subset, CD4+ or CD8+ T cells, or bulk PBMC T cells (not recorded which). The CDR3 here is CAISVGQITSGANVLTF.